Below are 12 T cell receptor beta chains sequenced from a single sample in a study of control samples from healthy donors and cancer patients. Measured with immunoSEQ multiplex PCR; TCRdb has only the in-frame clones, and not every one. The repertoire holds 95,000 to 100,000 clones, around 80% seen once, with about 2% in the top ten. Sequencing was done on a sample of blood. The receptor set was obtained from a man aged 55-75 years in good health.

The chain joins TRBV29-1 to TRBJ1-5, with D tentatively TRBD1 (5 bases). The CDR3 consists of 15 residues. Germline V gene sequence: CDR1 SQVTM, CDR2 ANQGSEA. V dropped 8 bases and J dropped 4 bases, with 21 bases sitting between them. CDR3 DNA: TGCAGCCAACTACCCACAGGCCTCCCGAATCAGCCCCAGCATTTT. Amino acids: CSQLPTGLPNQPQHF.

V is TRBV10-3 and J is TRBJ1-2, with 12 bases aligning to TRBD1. Trimming at V came to 1 base and at J to 8 bases, leaving 5 bases not matched to a gene. CDR1 ENHRY and CDR2 SYGVKD come from the germline V gene. This CDR3 has 15 residues. The CDR3 loop is CAISELGQGARGYTF. CDR3 DNA sequence: TGTGCCATCAGTGAGTTGGGACAGGGGGCGAGAGGCTACACCTTC.

The chain carries TRBV11-3 and TRBJ2-3; D remains unclear. This CDR3 comprises 15 residues. CDR1 SGHNT and CDR2 YENEEA come from the germline V gene. Trimming pared 3 bases from V and 0 bases from J, leaving 10 bases between. CDR3 residues: CASSFGGASTDTQYF. DNA for the CDR3: TGTGCCAGCAGCTTTGGCGGCGCTAGCACAGATACGCAGTATTTT.

J is TRBJ2-7 and V is TRBV6-5; 12 nucleotides line up with TRBD1. V was clipped by 6 bases and J by 12 bases; unmatched bases: 9. The CDR3 is 13 residues long. Looked up from germline, CDR1 is MNHEY and CDR2 is SVGAGI. This CDR3 reads CASRPPGQGAPYF. In DNA form, the CDR3 reads TGTGCCAGCAGGCCACCGGGACAGGGGGCGCCGTACTTC.

The rearrangement links TRBV27 to TRBJ1-5; TRBD1 is a possible D gene (5 bases). The germline V and J ends were trimmed by 5 bases and 0 bases, with 20 bases remaining between them. CDR3 size: 18 residues. The germline gives CDR1 MNHEY, CDR2 SMNVEV (reference sequence). The CDR3 DNA sequence: TGTGCCAGCAGTATCGGGACCCCCGCGCAATATAGCAATCAGCCCCAGCATTTT. As protein: CASSIGTPAQYSNQPQHF.

This clone was recorded once. The genes are TRBV30 and TRBJ2-3; a possible D gene is TRBD2 (6 bases). Germline CDR1 and CDR2: GTSNPN and SVGIG (reference sequence). There are 15 residues in the CDR3. V was pared by 4 bases and J by 4 bases, with 18 bases between. The CDR3 DNA follows: TGTGCCTGGACCCGGGACTCAAGAATTTCAGATACGCAGTATTTT. This encodes CAWTRDSRISDTQYF. Full variable domain (rest looked up from reference TRBV30 and TRBJ2-3): SQTIHQWPATLVQPVGSPLSLECTVEGTSNPNLYWYRQAAGRGLQLLFYSVGIGQISSEVPQNLSASRPQDRQFILSSKKLLLSDSGFYLCAWTRDSRISDTQYFGPGTRLTVL.

This chain joins TRBV10-3 and TRBJ2-1; D may be TRBD1 (6 bases). The CDR3 sequence is 13 residues long. V lost 2 bases and J lost 4, with 6 bases in between. In germline, CDR1 is ENHRY, CDR2 SYGVKD. DNA of the CDR3: TGTGCCATCAGTGAGGACAGGTACAATGAGCAGTTCTTC. Its translation: CAISEDRYNEQFF.

The CDR3, as DNA: TGCGCCAGCAGCGGGAGACTCACGAACACTGAAGCTTTCTTT. Its protein product is CASSGRLTNTEAFF. The chain employs TRBV5-1 and TRBJ1-1; D unresolved. The CDR3 runs 14 residues. Germline V lookup: CDR1 SGHRS, CDR2 YFSETQ. V was cut by 4 bases and J by 1 base, with 11 bases left in between.

The chain carries TRBV13 and TRBJ2-2, with D tentatively TRBD1 or TRBD2 (6 bases each). Germline CDR1 and CDR2: PRHDT and FYEKMQ (reference sequence). This CDR3 spans 14 amino acids. V gave up 5 bases and J gave up 5 bases, with 12 bases separating them. CDR3 DNA: TGTGCCAGCAGCGGGGGGCTTTGGACCGGGGAGCTGTTTTTT. It encodes CASSGGLWTGELFF. Full variable domain (outside the CDR3, taken from reference TRBV13 and TRBJ2-2): AAGVIQSPRHLIKEKRETATLKCYPIPRHDTVYWYQQGPGQDPQFLISFYEKMQSDKGSIPDRFSAQQFSDYHSELNMSSLELGDSALYFCASSGGLWTGELFFGEGSRLTVL.

The rearrangement links TRBV29-1 to TRBJ1-2, with TRBD1 matching over 7 bases. This CDR3 region has 12 residues. Germline CDR1 and CDR2: SQVTM and ANQGSEA. Trimming took 7 bases from V and 2 from J; bases not matched to a gene: 4. The CDR3 region is CSGEGANYGYTF. The CDR3 DNA reads TGCAGCGGGGAGGGGGCGAACTATGGCTACACCTTC. The complete variable domain, with remaining parts taken from reference TRBV29-1 and TRBJ1-2, reads SAVISQKPSRDICQRGTSLTIQCQVDSQVTMMFWYRQQPGQSLTLIATANQGSEATYESGFVIDKFPISRPNLTFSTLTVSNMSPEDSSIYLCSGEGANYGYTFGSGTRLTVV.

The V and J genes are TRBV3-1 (or the pseudogene TRBV3-2) and TRBJ2-7; D not resolved. The CDR3 sequence is 13 residues long. The germline CDR1 and CDR2 sequences are LGHDT and YNNKEL (reference sequence). Trimming cost V 0 bases and J 6 bases, with 9 bases left between them. The CDR3 DNA follows: TGTGCCAGCAGCCAAGATCGGTGGGGCGAGCAGTACTTC. Translated, it gives CASSQDRWGEQYF.

The gene calls are TRBV2 and TRBJ1-4; TRBD1 might be the D (5 bases). The germline V gene has CDR1 SNHLY and CDR2 FYNNEI. The V end was cut by 7 bases, the J end by 8 bases, with 14 bases between. This CDR3 is built from 13 residues. This CDR3 reads CASKTDVEEKLFF. DNA for the CDR3: TGTGCCAGCAAGACAGATGTTGAGGAAAAACTGTTTTTT.